The 22 T cell receptor beta chains in this list originate from one sample, sequenced in a study of blood T cell repertoires in COVID-19. TCRdb's copy holds only in-frame clones and misses some; the assay was immunoSEQ multiplex PCR. This table holds roughly 180,000 clones, around 83% found once. Sequencing was carried out using PBMCs or T cells enriched from blood (not recorded which). These receptors originate from a woman aged 50 to 60 in a cohort exposed to, infected with or recovered from COVID-19 (not recorded which).

The J gene is TRBJ1-4, the V gene TRBV19, with D maybe TRBD1 (5 bases). Per germline, CDR1 LNHDA and CDR2 SQIVND (reference sequence). Trimming stripped 9 bases from V and 0 bases from J, with 8 bases between. CDR3 length: 13 amino acids. The DNA of the CDR3 is TGTGCCAGCGGGACTGCAACTAATGAAAAACTGTTTTTT. This encodes CASGTATNEKLFF. Using reference TRBV19 and TRBJ1-4 for the parts outside the CDR3, the full variable domain is DGGITQSPKYLFRKEGQNVTLSCEQNLNHDAMYWYRQDPGQGLRLIYYSQIVNDFQKGDIAEGYSVSREKKESFPLTVTSAQKNPTAFYLCASGTATNEKLFFGSGTQLSVL.

V gene TRBV19 combines with J gene TRBJ1-5, with 7 bases aligning to TRBD1. The CDR3 consists of 14 residues. In germline, CDR1 is LNHDA, CDR2 SQIVND (reference sequence). V shed 6 bases and J 3 bases; nucleotides not matched to a gene: 5. This CDR3 reads CASRKDRDNQPQHF. The CDR3 bases are TGTGCCAGTAGGAAAGACAGGGACAATCAGCCCCAGCATTTT.

Notes on this clone: Other DNA sequences within the sample encode an identical CDR3. The chain recombines TRBV29-1 with TRBJ1-2; TRBD1 is a possible D gene (6 bases). Germline V gene sequence: CDR1 SQVTM, CDR2 ANQGSEA. CDR3 length: 12 residues. Trimming took off 2 bases at V and 4 bases at J, with 8 bases between the two ends. The DNA of the CDR3 is TGCAGCGTTGAAAGGGACACCTATGGCTACACCTTC. Translation gives CSVERDTYGYTF.

V usage is TRBV25-1 and J usage is TRBJ2-3; weak D call: TRBD1 (6 bases). The CDR3 contains 14 residues. Germline CDR1 MGHDK, CDR2 SYGVNS. Trimming removed 7 bases at V and 5 bases at J, with 16 bases between. The CDR3 sequence is CASTGRTEIDTQYF. CDR3 bases: TGTGCCAGCACCGGAAGGACAGAGATAGATACGCAGTATTTT. The entire variable domain, with the rest obtained from reference TRBV25-1 and TRBJ2-3, is as follows: EADIYQTPRYLVIGTGKKITLECSQTMGHDKMYWYQQDPGMELHLIHYSYGVNSTEKGDLSSESTVSRIRTEHFPLTLESARPSHTSQYLCASTGRTEIDTQYFGPGTRLTVL.

The gene calls are TRBV15 and TRBJ2-3; TRBD2 matches at 9 bases. The CDR3 runs to 17 residues. The junction had 6 bases not matched to a gene; V was cut back by 0 bases and J by 2 bases. Germline V gives CDR1 LNHNV, CDR2 YYDKDF (reference sequence). The CDR3 DNA reads TGTGCCACCAGCAGAGACGGAGCGGGGGGAAACACAGATACGCAGTATTTT. This translates into CATSRDGAGGNTDTQYF.

The V call is TRBV19, the J call TRBJ1-4; tentative D call: TRBD1 (5 bases). CDR3 length: 14 residues. V lost 3 bases and J 3 bases, leaving 8 bases between the germline ends. Germline values: CDR1 LNHDA, CDR2 SQIVND (reference sequence). DNA for the CDR3: TGTGCCAGTAGTATCCGACAGTCTAATGAAAAACTGTTTTTT. Amino acid sequence: CASSIRQSNEKLFF. Complete variable domain (other parts from reference TRBV19 and TRBJ1-4): DGGITQSPKYLFRKEGQNVTLSCEQNLNHDAMYWYRQDPGQGLRLIYYSQIVNDFQKGDIAEGYSVSREKKESFPLTVTSAQKNPTAFYLCASSIRQSNEKLFFGSGTQLSVL.

The V and J genes are TRBV28 and TRBJ1-1; possible D gene TRBD1, 5 bases. Germline V gives CDR1 MDHEN, CDR2 SYDVKM. The CDR3 is made up of 16 amino acids. V lost 4 bases and J lost 1, with 16 bases in between. DNA for the CDR3: TGTGCCAGCAGTTCCAGGGTGGGGGGGGAGAACACTGAAGCTTTCTTT. Residues: CASSSRVGGENTEAFF.

This chain uses TRBV30 with TRBJ2-4, with a weak D call TRBD1 (6 bases). The germline V and J ends were trimmed by 1 base and 1 base, with 17 bases remaining between them. CDR1 is GTSNPN and CDR2 is SVGIG in the germline V gene (reference sequence). The CDR3 totals 17 residues. CDR3 in DNA: TGTGCCTGGAGTGGCAAACAGGGAGTACTTGCCAAAAACATTCAGTACTTC. It codes for CAWSGKQGVLAKNIQYF.

The V call is TRBV15, the J call TRBJ1-5; no clear D. Germline V lookup: CDR1 LNHNV, CDR2 YYDKDF (reference sequence). Trimming left V 8 bases short and J 5 bases short, with 13 bases between. This CDR3 has 13 residues. In nucleotides, the CDR3 is TGTGCCACCTCAAATGTCGGGGATCAGCCCCAGCATTTT. Its translation: CATSNVGDQPQHF.

The chain combines TRBV6-2 or TRBV6-3 with TRBJ1-1; 10 positions match TRBD1. With V trimmed by 6 bases and J by 6 bases, 13 bases remained unmatched. The CDR3 extends over 16 amino acids. CDR1 is MNHEY, CDR2 SVGEGT, per germline. This CDR3 reads CASSHGQGEPLSEAFF. CDR3 nucleotide sequence: TGTGCCAGCAGCCACGGACAGGGGGAGCCTTTATCTGAAGCTTTCTTT.

The V gene is TRBV2, the J gene TRBJ2-5, with TRBD2 as a possible D gene (6 bases). V was trimmed by 7 bases and J by 0 bases, leaving 12 bases between them. The CDR3 is 14 amino acids. Per the germline V gene, CDR1 is SNHLY and CDR2 is FYNNEI. The CDR3 is CASMLAPNQETQYF. As DNA, the CDR3 is TGTGCCAGCATGCTAGCGCCAAACCAAGAGACCCAGTACTTC.

The CDR3: CASSYQGNRQPQHF. The CDR3 DNA follows: TGTGCCAGCAGTTACCAGGGTAACAGACAGCCCCAGCATTTT. The chain recombines TRBV6-2 or TRBV6-3 with TRBJ1-5, with D possibly being TRBD1 (5 bases). Trimming removed 2 bases from V and 7 bases from J, with 12 bases in between. CDR3 length: 14 amino acids. Germline CDR1 and CDR2: MNHEY and SVGEGT.

The V call is TRBV5-4, the J call TRBJ2-3; TRBD2 aligns across 9 bases. CDR3 length: 15 residues. Trimming removed 7 bases from V and 2 bases from J; junction bases left unmatched: 8. CDR1 is SGHNT, CDR2 YYREEE, per germline (reference sequence). The CDR3 DNA follows: TGTGCCAGCTTCCCTAGCGGGATATCCACAGATACGCAGTATTTT. Encoded protein: CASFPSGISTDTQYF.

The V call is TRBV6-5, the J call TRBJ1-2; 7 positions match TRBD1. J gave up 3 bases and V 8 bases, and 6 bases lay outside the gene matches. The CDR3 length is 13 residues. In germline, CDR1 is MNHEY, CDR2 SVGAGI. The CDR3 spells CASGRQGHYGYTF. The CDR3 DNA is TGTGCCAGCGGGAGACAGGGTCACTATGGCTACACCTTC.

The chain links TRBV19 to TRBJ2-7; D unclear. V lost 1 base and J lost 2, with 9 bases in between. This CDR3 is built from 14 residues. Germline CDR1 and CDR2: LNHDA and SQIVND (reference sequence). The CDR3, as DNA: TGTGCCAGTAGTATAGGAGGTCTACCCTACGAGCAGTACTTC. This translates into CASSIGGLPYEQYF.

The chain has TRBV10-3 and TRBJ2-1; 9 bases are shared with TRBD2. From germline, CDR1 is ENHRY and CDR2 SYGVKD. This CDR3 is 16 amino acids long. The ends lost 3 bases at V and 2 bases at J; junction bases unmatched: 5. The CDR3 DNA reads TGTGCCATCAGTGAAGTGTTAGCGGGAGCCTACAATGAGCAGTTCTTC. Its protein product is CAISEVLAGAYNEQFF.

The chain couples TRBV5-4 to TRBJ2-3; maybe TRBD1 (6 bases). Germline CDR1 and CDR2: SGHNT and YYREEE (reference sequence). The V gene lost 4 bases and the J gene lost 3 bases, with 9 bases spanning the gap. This CDR3 contains 13 residues. The CDR3 is CASSATGTDTQYF. The CDR3 nucleotides read TGTGCCAGCAGCGCGACAGGTACAGATACGCAGTATTTT.

This chain uses TRBV4-3 with TRBJ2-7; 8 bases align to TRBD1. This CDR3 contains 15 residues. CDR1 is LGHNA and CDR2 is YSLEER in the germline V gene. V was clipped by 0 bases and J by 3 bases; unmatched bases: 4. The CDR3 protein is CASSQEPDRGYEQYF. In DNA, the CDR3 is TGCGCCAGCAGCCAAGAACCCGACAGGGGCTACGAGCAGTACTTC.

The count of this clone is one. The V gene is TRBV28, the J gene TRBJ1-5; D may be TRBD1 (6 bases). The CDR3 extends over 15 amino acids. Germline assignment: CDR1 MDHEN and CDR2 SYDVKM. Trimming took 7 bases from V and 2 from J, leaving 15 bases between them. The chain's CDR3 is CASKFPSGGNQPQHF. As DNA, the CDR3 is TGTGCCAGCAAATTCCCGTCAGGGGGCAATCAGCCCCAGCATTTT.

This clone occurred once. The rearrangement uses TRBV7-2 and TRBJ2-1; a weak D match, TRBD2 (6 bases). CDR3 length: 15 residues. V was clipped by 1 base and J by 4 bases, with 11 bases between them. CDR1 is SGHTA, CDR2 FQGNSA, per germline. In nucleotides, the CDR3 is TGTGCCAGCAGCTTAGGCCTAGCGATATACAATGAGCAGTTCTTC. It specifies CASSLGLAIYNEQFF.

This chain joins TRBV27 and TRBJ1-1; TRBD1 is a possible D gene (5 bases). The V gene's germline CDR1 is MNHEY and CDR2 SMNVEV (reference sequence). Trimming stripped 0 bases from V and 2 bases from J, with 7 bases between. The CDR3 loop spans 14 amino acids. The CDR3 spells CASSLSGLNTEAFF. CDR3 nucleotides: TGTGCCAGCAGTTTATCGGGACTAAACACTGAAGCTTTCTTT.

The chain has TRBV19 and TRBJ2-7; 9 positions agree with TRBD1. The length of the CDR3 is 17 residues. Germline trimming cut 3 bases from V and 0 bases from J; bases unmatched to any gene: 9. Germline V lookup: CDR1 LNHDA, CDR2 SQIVND (reference sequence). CDR3 region: CASSMPPGTGTSYEQYF. As DNA, the CDR3 is TGTGCCAGTAGTATGCCCCCCGGGACAGGGACCTCCTACGAGCAGTACTTC.